These T cell receptor beta chains were read from a single sample in a study of Ad26.COV2.S vaccination and SARS-CoV-2 variants. Only in-frame clones appear in the TCRdb table, and some are missing; sequencing was by immunoSEQ multiplex PCR. This table holds roughly 300,000 clones, roughly 90% found once. This material consisted of peripheral blood, taken in a trial of Ad26.COV2.S vaccine versus placebo. The receptors shown here come from a person aged 18 to 65 who received the Ad26.COV2.S COVID-19 vaccine or a placebo. CDR3s include the opening cysteine and the closing phenylalanine or tryptophan. Fields, in order: V gene, CDR3 protein.

v_call: TRBV3-1/TRBV3-2; cdr3_aa: CASSQKGRNTGELFF
v_call: TRBV5-8; cdr3_aa: CASRPLAGGPNEQFF
v_call: TRBV7-3; cdr3_aa: CASSLFVTSGSTEETQYF
v_call: TRBV12-3/TRBV12-4; cdr3_aa: CASSGIQETQYF
v_call: TRBV3-1/TRBV3-2; cdr3_aa: CASSDFSGGVISEQYF
v_call: TRBV6-2/TRBV6-3; cdr3_aa: CASSSRGTGELFF
v_call: TRBV18; cdr3_aa: CASSRGDNTGELFF
v_call: TRBV3-1/TRBV3-2; cdr3_aa: CASGAGTLETQYF
v_call: TRBV18; cdr3_aa: CASSPRGVSYNSPLHF
v_call: TRBV5-5; cdr3_aa: CASSSGEPFNEKLFF
v_call: TRBV6-1; cdr3_aa: CASSEALTGDNQPQHF
v_call: TRBV28; cdr3_aa: CASSLSGTGELFF
v_call: TRBV6-5; cdr3_aa: CASSRGAFAEAFF
v_call: TRBV7-2; cdr3_aa: CASSRLGVGNTIYF
v_call: TRBV19; cdr3_aa: CASTSDRGVEKLFF
v_call: TRBV4-3; cdr3_aa: CASSRGREAFF
v_call: TRBV4-1; cdr3_aa: CASSQYLTGVLPGLETQYF
v_call: TRBV28; cdr3_aa: CASSLATGMNTEAFF
v_call: TRBV11-3; cdr3_aa: CASSSGGGNEQFF
v_call: TRBV7-2; cdr3_aa: CASSFEQGAVYEQYF
v_call: TRBV19; cdr3_aa: CASSPWTGYTGELFF
v_call: TRBV28; cdr3_aa: CASRDLNQPQHF
v_call: TRBV19; cdr3_aa: CASSWAATNEKLFF
v_call: TRBV5-4; cdr3_aa: CASSRKQGMSYNEQFF
v_call: TRBV28; cdr3_aa: CASSLYSARSPVNTEAFF
v_call: TRBV19; cdr3_aa: CASSLGGRRYNEQFF
v_call: TRBV30; cdr3_aa: CAWSVSSGYEQYF
v_call: TRBV7-2; cdr3_aa: CASSLWGLGQGGQFF